This TCR beta chain was observed in a study of human T cells and chemical hapten exposure (dated by TCRdb to about 2021). At the level of the whole study: For sensitization, 2% DPC in acetone was applied to an approximately 2 cm by approximately 2 cm area of upper inner arm skin. Patients additionally received weekly therapeutic DPC doses to the scalp throughout the roughly 25-week study period. Alopecia areata with under or over 50% scalp involvement, alopecia totalis and alopecia universalis were represented in the patient cohort, which was mostly female. Patient blood was sampled pre-sensitization (week 0) and at 2, 6 and about 24 weeks after DPC sensitization. Patch testing was performed on the upper back with Finn chambers containing 0.01% DPC, and the patch tests were scored after 6 days according to International Contact Dermatitis Research Group standards. This study followed changes in the peripheral blood TCR repertoire in vivo during primary and secondary sensitization of alopecia patients to the hapten diphenylcyclopropenone (DPC). For every blood RNA sample, sequencing covered both the TCR alpha and TCR beta chains. Libraries were pooled for sequencing, and per-sample TCR yields varied mainly because of small differences in library volumes within the pool. About 27 alopecia patients gave blood for TCR sequencing at one to four time points (pre-sensitization, 2, 6 and 24 weeks).

Overall results and qualifications from the work: Compared with pre-sensitization or healthy control sets, expanded TCRs formed significantly more large CDR3 similarity clusters, which is consistent with antigen-driven responses. The number of PT1 expanded TCRs positively correlated with patch test score, significant at thresholds 8, 16 and 32 but not 4. Alopecia, a presumed autoimmune disease, was present in all patients, so the immune response of the patients might differ from that of healthy individuals. After repeated subsampling, changes were observed in the strength of the expansion versus patch-test correlation and in the threshold at which the correlation became significant. The number of TCRs above 1 in 1000 frequency did not change with DPC sensitization; there was no evidence of global repertoire structure alterations.

V is reduced by 5 bases and J by 2 bases, leaving a spacing of 21 bases between them. The CDR3 runs 18 amino acids, cysteine and phenylalanine included. The CDR3 DNA has 54 bases and is translated from base 1. The germline V gene (reference sequence) sets CDR1 to SEHNR and CDR2 to FQNEAQ. The library was made by RACE. TCRdb lists the instrument as NextSeq 500. During library preparation, unique molecular identifiers were attached to individual cDNA molecules so that TCRs could be counted in a quantitative, reproducible way. From the authors' description of their analysis: Samples had a median of around 92,000 TCRs, with a range from roughly 23,224 to 750,000. The Decombinator software suite was used to annotate the V, J and CDR3 of the TCR reads. To make PS versus PT1 abundance plots, every sample was subsampled to the same number of TCRs (28,000). Expanded TCRs were defined as absent before sensitization and observed at least eight times at the 2-week time point. The public reads were reanalyzed by TCRdb: fastp trimming at Q25, MiXCR alignment, in-frame beta chains only. Every entry covers one CDR3 protein and lists the most common genes and DNA from its rows. These V and J calls rely on TCRdb rather than the paper's analysis. Present in this sample are 39,000 or so distinct CDR3 sequences, over 3.5% of which were seen just once. About 26% of the sample is held by the ten biggest clonotypes.

The time point label, as the study defines it: patch test 1, 2 weeks after DPC sensitization. What the treatment or condition label conveys for this sample: therapeutic diphenylcyclopropenone sensitization with weekly scalp DPC. Total RNA was extracted from unfractionated whole blood collected in Tempus Blood RNA tubes. At every patch-test visit, the blood draw took place before the patch test was put on. Patients were considered eligible if aged 18 to 70, diagnosed with alopecia and deemed suitable for DPC therapy, and patients were excluded if pregnant. Only a few counts were recorded for this clonotype. Which antigen it targets is not known. Qualities for individual bases were not recorded, and no much larger clone is one base off.

This chain is built from TRBV7-9 and TRBJ1-4; the D segment could be TRBD1, given 6 matching bases. Sample: whole blood, taken in connection with sensitization to the hapten diphenylcyclopropenone (DPC). This sequence was found in a man in his forties or fifties with alopecia areata. Some clones in this sample may be carry-over from other donors' samples. The CDR3 reads CASSPSSNYRATNEKLFF. In nucleotide form, the sequence is TGTGCCAGCAGCCCTTCCTCCAATTACAGGGCGACTAATGAAAAACTGTTTTTT.